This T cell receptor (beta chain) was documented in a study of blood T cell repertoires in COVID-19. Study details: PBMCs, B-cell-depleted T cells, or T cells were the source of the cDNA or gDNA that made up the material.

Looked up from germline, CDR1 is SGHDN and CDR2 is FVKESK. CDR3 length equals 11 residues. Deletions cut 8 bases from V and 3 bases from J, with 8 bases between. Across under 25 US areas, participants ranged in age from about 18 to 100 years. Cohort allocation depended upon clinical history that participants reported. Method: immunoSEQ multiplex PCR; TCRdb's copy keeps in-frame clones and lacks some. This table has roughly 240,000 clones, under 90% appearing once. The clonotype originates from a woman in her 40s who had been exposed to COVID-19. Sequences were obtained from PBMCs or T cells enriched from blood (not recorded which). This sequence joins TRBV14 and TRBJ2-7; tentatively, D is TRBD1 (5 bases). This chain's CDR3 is CASHRSYEQYF. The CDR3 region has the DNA TGTGCCAGCCACAGGAGCTACGAGCAGTACTTC.